This paragraph covers one T cell receptor (beta chain) sequence. CDR3 size: 16 residues. V lost 1 base and J 5 bases, leaving 16 bases between the germline ends. The germline V gene encodes CDR1 SEHNR and CDR2 FQNEAQ (reference sequence). The data derive from a study of T cells after yellow fever vaccination. TCRdb re-derived calls from the 5' RACE reads in MiXCR, one entry per CDR3 protein. The data contain hundreds of thousands of distinct CDR3 sequences, under 15% of them singletons. This receptor was obtained from a man in his late teens or twenties who received the YFV17D yellow fever vaccine. This chain uses TRBV7-9 with TRBJ2-3; weak D call: TRBD2 (6 bases). Here the sequenced sample was CD4+ T cells sorted from PBMCs, taken 15 days after the yellow fever booster vaccination. Here the CDR3 reads CASSLESRGSGDTQYF. The CDR3 nucleotides read TGTGCCAGCAGCTTAGAGTCGCGGGGTAGCGGAGATACGCAGTATTTT.